This T cell receptor (beta chain) was identified in a study of neoadjuvant anti-PD-1 for oral cavity cancer. In germline, CDR1 is MNHNY, CDR2 SVGAGI (reference sequence). The CDR3 contains 14 residues. The V gene lost 7 bases and the J gene lost 7 bases, with 20 bases spanning the gap. The repertoire was sequenced with immunoSEQ multiplex PCR; TCRdb's copy has only in-frame clones and lacks some. Of over 13,000 clones listed, approximately 70% were seen once; the top ten hold roughly 2.8%. Time point of the sample: after neoadjuvant nivolumab, at surgical resection. The chain links TRBV6-6 to TRBJ2-7; D gene unclear. This TCR came from a person between 35 and 79 years old with oral cavity squamous cell carcinoma. Sequenced material: PBMCs, taken after nivolumab (anti-PD-1) treatment. CDR3 region: CASIPGTGQYEQYF. The CDR3 DNA is TGTGCCAGCATTCCTGGTACTGGGCAATATGAGCAGTACTTC.